This T cell receptor beta chain was sequenced in a study of human T cells and chemical hapten exposure. The time point denotes: patch test 1, 2 weeks after DPC sensitization. Described treatment: therapeutic diphenylcyclopropenone sensitization with weekly scalp DPC. TCRdb reanalysed the RACE reads using MiXCR and keeps one entry per CDR3 protein. The sample shows 350,000 or so distinct CDR3 sequences, approximately 6.3% of them seen only once. This clonotype was observed a handful of times. Per germline, CDR1 DFQATT and CDR2 SNEGSKA (reference sequence). The CDR3 contains 12 residues. The ends were cut back, 7 bases at V and 4 bases at J, with 11 bases in the middle.

Sequenced here: whole blood, sampled in connection with sensitization to the hapten diphenylcyclopropenone (DPC). The chain recombines TRBV20-1 with TRBJ1-5, with a possible D match to TRBD1 (5 bases). The origin of this receptor is a woman aged 18-29 years with alopecia areata. Some clones in this sample may be carry-over from other donors' samples. CDR3 nucleotide sequence: TGCAGTGTGCAGGGAAGAAATCAGCCCCAGCATTTT. Amino acids: CSVQGRNQPQHF.